The entry that follows covers one T cell receptor (beta chain) sequence. V gave up 5 bases and J gave up 6 bases; unmatched junction bases: 6. Germline CDR1 and CDR2: MNHEY and SMNVEV (reference sequence). The CDR3 length is 15 residues. The data are from a study of blood T cell repertoires in COVID-19. Clones were sequenced by immunoSEQ multiplex PCR, and TCRdb holds only the in-frame ones, with some missing. The sample has roughly 200,000 clones, around 94% seen once. The TCR comes from a man younger than 45 with COVID-19, enrolled during active disease. Sequencing used peripheral blood. The V gene is TRBV27, the J gene TRBJ1-4; 10 bases fit TRBD1. As DNA, the CDR3 is TGTGCCAGCAGTCGCGACAGGGGGCGAGATGAAAAACTGTTTTTT. This translates into CASSRDRGRDEKLFF. The variable domain in full, with the rest retrieved from reference TRBV27 and TRBJ1-4, is EAQVTQNPRYLITVTGKKLTVTCSQNMNHEYMSWYRQDPGLGLRQIYYSMNVEVTDKGDVPEGYKVSRKEKRNFPLILESPSPNQTSLYFCASSRDRGRDEKLFFGSGTQLSVL.